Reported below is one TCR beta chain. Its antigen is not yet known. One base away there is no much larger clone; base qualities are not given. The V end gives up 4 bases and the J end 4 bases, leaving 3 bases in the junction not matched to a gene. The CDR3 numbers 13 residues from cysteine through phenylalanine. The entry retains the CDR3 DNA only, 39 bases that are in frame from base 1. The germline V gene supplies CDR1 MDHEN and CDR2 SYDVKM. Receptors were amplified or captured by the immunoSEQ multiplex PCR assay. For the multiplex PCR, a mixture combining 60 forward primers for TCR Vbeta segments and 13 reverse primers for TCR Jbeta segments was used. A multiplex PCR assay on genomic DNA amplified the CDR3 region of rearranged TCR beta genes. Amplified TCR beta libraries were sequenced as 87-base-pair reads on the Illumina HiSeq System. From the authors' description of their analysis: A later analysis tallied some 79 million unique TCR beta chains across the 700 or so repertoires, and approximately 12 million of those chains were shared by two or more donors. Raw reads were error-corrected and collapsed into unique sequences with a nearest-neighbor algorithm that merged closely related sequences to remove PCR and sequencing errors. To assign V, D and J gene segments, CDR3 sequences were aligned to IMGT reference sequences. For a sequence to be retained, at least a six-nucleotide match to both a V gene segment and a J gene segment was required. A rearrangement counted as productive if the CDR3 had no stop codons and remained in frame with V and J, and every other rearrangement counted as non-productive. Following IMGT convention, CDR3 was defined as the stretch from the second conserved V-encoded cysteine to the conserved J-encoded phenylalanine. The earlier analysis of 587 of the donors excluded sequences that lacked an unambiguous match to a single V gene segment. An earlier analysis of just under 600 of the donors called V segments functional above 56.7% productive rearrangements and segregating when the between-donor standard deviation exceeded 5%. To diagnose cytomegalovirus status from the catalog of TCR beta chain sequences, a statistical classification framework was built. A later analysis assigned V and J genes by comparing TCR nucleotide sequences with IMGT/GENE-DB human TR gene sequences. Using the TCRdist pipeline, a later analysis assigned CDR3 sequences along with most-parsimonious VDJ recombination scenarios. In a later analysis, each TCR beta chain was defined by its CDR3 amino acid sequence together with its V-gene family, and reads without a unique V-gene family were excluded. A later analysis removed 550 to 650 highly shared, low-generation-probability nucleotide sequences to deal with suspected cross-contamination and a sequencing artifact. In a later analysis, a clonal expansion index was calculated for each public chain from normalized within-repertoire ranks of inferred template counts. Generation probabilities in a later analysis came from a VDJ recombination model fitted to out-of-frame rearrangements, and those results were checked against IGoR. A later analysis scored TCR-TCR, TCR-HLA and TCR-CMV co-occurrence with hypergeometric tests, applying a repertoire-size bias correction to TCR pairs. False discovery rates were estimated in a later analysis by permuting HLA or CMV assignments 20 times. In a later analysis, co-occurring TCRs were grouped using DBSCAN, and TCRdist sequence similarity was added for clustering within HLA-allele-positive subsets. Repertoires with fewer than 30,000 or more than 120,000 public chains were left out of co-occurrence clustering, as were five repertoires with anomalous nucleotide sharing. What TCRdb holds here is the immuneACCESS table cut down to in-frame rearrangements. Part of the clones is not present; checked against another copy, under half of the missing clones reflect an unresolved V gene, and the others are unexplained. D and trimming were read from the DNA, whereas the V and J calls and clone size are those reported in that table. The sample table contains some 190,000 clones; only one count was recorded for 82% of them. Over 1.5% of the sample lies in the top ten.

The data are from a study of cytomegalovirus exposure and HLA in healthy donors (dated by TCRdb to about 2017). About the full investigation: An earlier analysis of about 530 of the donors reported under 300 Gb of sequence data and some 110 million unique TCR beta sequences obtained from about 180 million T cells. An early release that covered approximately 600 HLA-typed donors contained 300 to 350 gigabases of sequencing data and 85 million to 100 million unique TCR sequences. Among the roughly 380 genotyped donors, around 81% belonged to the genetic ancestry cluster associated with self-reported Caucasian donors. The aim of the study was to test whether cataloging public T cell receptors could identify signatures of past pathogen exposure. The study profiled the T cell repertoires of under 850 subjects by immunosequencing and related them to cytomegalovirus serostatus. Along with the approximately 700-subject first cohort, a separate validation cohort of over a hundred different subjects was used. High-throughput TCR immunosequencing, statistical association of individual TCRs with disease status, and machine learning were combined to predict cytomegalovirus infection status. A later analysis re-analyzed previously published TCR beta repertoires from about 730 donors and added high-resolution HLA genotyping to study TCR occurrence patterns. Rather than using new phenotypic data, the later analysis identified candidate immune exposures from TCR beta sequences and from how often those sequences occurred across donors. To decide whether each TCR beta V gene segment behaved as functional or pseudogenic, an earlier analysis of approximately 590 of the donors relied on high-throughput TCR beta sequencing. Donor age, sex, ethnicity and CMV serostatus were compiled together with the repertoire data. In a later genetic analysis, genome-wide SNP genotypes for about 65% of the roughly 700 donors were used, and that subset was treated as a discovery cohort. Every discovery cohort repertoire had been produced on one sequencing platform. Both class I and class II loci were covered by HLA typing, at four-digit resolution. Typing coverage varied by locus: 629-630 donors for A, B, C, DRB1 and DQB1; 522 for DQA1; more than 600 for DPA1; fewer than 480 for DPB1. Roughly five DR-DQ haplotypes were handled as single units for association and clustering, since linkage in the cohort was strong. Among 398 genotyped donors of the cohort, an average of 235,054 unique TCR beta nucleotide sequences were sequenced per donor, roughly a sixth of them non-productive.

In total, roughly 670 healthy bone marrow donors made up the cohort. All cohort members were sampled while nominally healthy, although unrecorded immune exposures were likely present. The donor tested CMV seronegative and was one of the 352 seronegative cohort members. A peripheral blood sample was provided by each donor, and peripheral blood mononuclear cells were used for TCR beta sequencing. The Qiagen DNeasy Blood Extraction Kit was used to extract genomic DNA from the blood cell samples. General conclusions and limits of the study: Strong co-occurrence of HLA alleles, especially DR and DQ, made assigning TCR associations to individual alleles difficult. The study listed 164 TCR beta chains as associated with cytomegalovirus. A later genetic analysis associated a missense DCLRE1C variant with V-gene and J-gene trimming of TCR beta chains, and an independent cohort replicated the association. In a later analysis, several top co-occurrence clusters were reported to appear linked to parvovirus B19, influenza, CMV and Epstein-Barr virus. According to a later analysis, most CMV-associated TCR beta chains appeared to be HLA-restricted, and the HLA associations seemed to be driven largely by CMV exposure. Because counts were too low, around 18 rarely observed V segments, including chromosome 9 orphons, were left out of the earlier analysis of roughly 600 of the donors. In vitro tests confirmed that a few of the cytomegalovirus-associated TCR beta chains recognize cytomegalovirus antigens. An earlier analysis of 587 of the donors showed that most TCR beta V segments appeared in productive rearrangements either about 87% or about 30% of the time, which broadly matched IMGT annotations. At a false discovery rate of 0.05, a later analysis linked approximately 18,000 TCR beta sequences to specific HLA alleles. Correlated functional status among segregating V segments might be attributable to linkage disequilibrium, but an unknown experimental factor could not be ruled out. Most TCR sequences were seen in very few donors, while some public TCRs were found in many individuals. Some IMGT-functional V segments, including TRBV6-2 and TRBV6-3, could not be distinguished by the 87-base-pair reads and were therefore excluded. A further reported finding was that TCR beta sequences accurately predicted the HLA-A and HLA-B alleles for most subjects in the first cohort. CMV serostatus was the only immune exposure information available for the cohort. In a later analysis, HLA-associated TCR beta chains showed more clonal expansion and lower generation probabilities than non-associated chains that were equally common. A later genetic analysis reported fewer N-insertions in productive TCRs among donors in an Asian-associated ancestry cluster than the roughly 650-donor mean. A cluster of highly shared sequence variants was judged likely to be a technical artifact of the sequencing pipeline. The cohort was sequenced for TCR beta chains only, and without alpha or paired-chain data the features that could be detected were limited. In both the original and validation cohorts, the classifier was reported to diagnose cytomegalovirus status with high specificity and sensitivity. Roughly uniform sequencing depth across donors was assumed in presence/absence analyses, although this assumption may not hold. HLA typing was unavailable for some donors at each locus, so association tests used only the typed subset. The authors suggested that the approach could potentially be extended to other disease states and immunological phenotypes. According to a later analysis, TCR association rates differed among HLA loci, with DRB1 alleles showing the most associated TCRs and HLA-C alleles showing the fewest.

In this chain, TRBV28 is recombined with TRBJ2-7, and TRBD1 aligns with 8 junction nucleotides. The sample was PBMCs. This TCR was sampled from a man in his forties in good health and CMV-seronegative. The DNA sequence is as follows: TGTGCCAGCAGTTCTGGACAGGGATACGAGCAGTACTTC. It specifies CASSSGQGYEQYF.